A selection of T cell receptor beta chains follows, all from one sample in a study of Graves' ophthalmopathy and Graves' hyperthyroidism. From the multiplex PCR reads, TCRdb called clonotypes with MiXCR, one entry per CDR3 protein. There are about 230,000 distinct CDR3 sequences in the sample; around 45% occur only once, and around 43% lies in the top ten. The specimen was peripheral blood. These receptors were obtained from an adult man with Graves' ophthalmopathy. Both conserved end residues are part of each CDR3. D genes are given only for firm matches. Clone sizes are given selectively: once, few, many, or a class where the clone is expanded.

V gene	D gene	clone size	J gene	CDR3 protein	CDR3 DNA
TRBV10-2	-	-	TRBJ1-1	CASSEGQGATEAFF	TGCGCCAGCAGTGAAGGGCAGGGTGCCACTGAAGCTTTCTTT
TRBV2	-	-	TRBJ1-6	CASSEAENPNSPLHF	TGTGCCAGCAGTGAAGCAGAGAACCCTAATTCACCCCTCCACTTT
TRBV24-1	TRBD1	-	TRBJ2-5	CATSDQTGAQETQYF	TGTGCCACCAGTGATCAAACAGGGGCACAAGAGACCCAGTACTTC
TRBV15	TRBD1	-	TRBJ1-3	CATSPPRDSETSGNTIYF	TGTGCCACCAGTCCCCCCCGGGACAGCGAAACGTCTGGAAACACCATATATTTT
TRBV20-1	-	-	TRBJ2-2	CSARYYNTGKLFF	TGCAGTGCTCGATACTATAACACCGGGAAGCTGTTTTTT
TRBV5-4	-	-	TRBJ2-1	CASQSRDPDEQFF	TGTGCCAGTCAGAGTCGGGATCCCGATGAGCAGTTCTTC
TRBV2	TRBD1	few	TRBJ1-3	CASGTGLGGNTIYF	TGTGCCAGCGGGACAGGCTTAGGCGGAAACACCATATATTTT
TRBV9	-	-	TRBJ1-5	CASSVDRMQPQHF	TGTGCCAGCAGTGTAGACAGGATGCAGCCCCAGCATTTT
TRBV3-1	-	-	TRBJ2-7	CASSQVGVGTYEQYF	TGTGCCAGCAGCCAAGTGGGGGTAGGGACCTACGAGCAGTACTTC
TRBV6-1	-	-	TRBJ1-2	CASSEQLGYTF	TGTGCCAGCAGTGAACAGCTTGGCTACACCTTC
TRBV20-1	TRBD1	-	TRBJ2-7	CSARGPRQGDNEQYF	TGCAGTGCTAGGGGGCCGAGACAGGGGGATAACGAGCAGTACTTC
TRBV12-3/TRBV12-4	TRBD1	-	TRBJ1-1	CASIGTGETEAFF	TGTGCCAGCATTGGGACAGGGGAAACTGAAGCTTTCTTT
TRBV2	TRBD1	few	TRBJ1-1	CASSEPRQGLNTEAFF	TGTGCCAGCAGTGAACCGCGACAGGGATTGAACACTGAAGCTTTCTTT
TRBV9	-	-	TRBJ1-6	CASSPQDRPSPLHF	TGTGCCAGCAGCCCTCAGGACCGCCCATCACCCCTCCACTTT
TRBV15	-	-	TRBJ1-1	CATSREAFF	TGTGCCACCAGCAGAGAAGCTTTCTTT
TRBV7-2	TRBD1	few	TRBJ1-5	CASSSTGTGSNQPQHF	TGTGCCAGCAGCTCAACCGGGACAGGAAGCAATCAGCCCCAGCATTTT
TRBV5-1	TRBD1	-	TRBJ1-1	CASSLVTMGQGDTEAFF	TGCGCCAGCAGCTTGGTGACAATGGGACAGGGGGACACTGAAGCTTTCTTT
TRBV5-8	-	few	TRBJ2-5	CASSLGRFSQETQYF	TGTGCCAGCAGCTTGGGCAGGTTTAGTCAAGAGACCCAGTACTTC
TRBV19	TRBD1	-	TRBJ1-1	CASWDRVEGNTEAFF	TGTGCCAGTTGGGACAGGGTTGAGGGGAACACTGAAGCTTTCTTT
TRBV4-1	TRBD1	-	TRBJ2-7	CASSQGQGAGYEQYF	TGCGCCAGCAGCCAGGGTCAGGGGGCAGGTTACGAGCAGTACTTC
TRBV12-3/TRBV12-4	TRBD2	few	TRBJ2-5	CASSPYRTSGRRREETQYF	TGTGCCAGCAGCCCTTACCGGACTAGCGGGAGACGGAGGGAAGAGACCCAGTACTTC
TRBV29-1	-	-	TRBJ2-5	CSAISGGETQYF	TGCAGTGCTATCAGCGGTGGGGAGACCCAGTACTTC
TRBV2	-	many	TRBJ2-7	CASRQETYEQYF	TGTGCCAGCAGACAGGAGACCTACGAGCAGTACTTC
TRBV20-1	-	few	TRBJ1-5	CSATGSNQPQHF	TGCAGTGCTACAGGGAGCAATCAGCCCCAGCATTTT
TRBV5-4	TRBD2	-	TRBJ2-5	CASSSSLAGQETQYF	TGTGCCAGCAGCTCGTCTCTAGCGGGGCAAGAGACCCAGTACTTC
TRBV10-3	TRBD1	-	TRBJ2-7	CASSQTGRGEQYF	TGTGCCAGCAGCCAGACAGGGCGAGGCGAGCAGTACTTC